What follows describes a single TCR beta chain. Its antigen is not identified. These data come from a study of response to subunit inactivated influenza vaccine. Points from the study as a whole: Each seasonal influenza vaccination, the authors suggested, recruits few new T cells.

The CDR3 has 21 residues. CDR1 SGHAT and CDR2 FQDESV come from the germline V gene (reference sequence). V gave up 5 bases and J gave up 0 bases; unmatched junction bases: 14. Using its own MiXCR run on the RT-PCR reads, TCRdb lists one record per CDR3 protein. The sample consists of hundreds of thousands of distinct CDR3 sequences, 10% to 11% of them appearing once. The sequences come from PBMCs from blood, collected about 6 weeks after vaccination. This receptor was obtained from a man aged 50-59 years who received an inactivated influenza vaccine. The J gene is TRBJ2-6, the V gene TRBV11-1; 12 bases match TRBD2. The CDR3 here is CASSLGLAGLQIGSGANVLTF. The CDR3 DNA is TGTGCCAGCAGCCTCGGACTAGCGGGATTACAAATAGGCTCTGGGGCCAACGTCCTGACTTTC.